This T cell receptor (beta chain) was recovered during a study of CXCR3-negative and CXCR3-positive naive CD8 T cells. The CDR3 extends over 14 amino acids. Germline V CDR1 and CDR2: MNHNS, SASEGT. Naive CD8+ T cells had a CD45RO-CCR7+CD27+CD95- phenotype. About this clonotype: Antigen specificity is unknown.

All TRB cDNA libraries came from 5' RACE performed with UMI labels. Each CDR3 protein gets one entry in TCRdb, which reprocessed the 5' RACE reads and gives no DNA. Listed are about 62,000 distinct CDR3 sequences; around 4% falls within the top ten. The study, taken as a whole, reports: CXCR3-positive naive cells carried more hydrophobic TRB CDR3s than CXCR3-negative ones. Both naive subsets showed comparably high diversity, and memory CD8+ cells showed much lower diversity. Cryopreserved cells partially lost CXCR3 expression, and fresh PBMCs were used in most assays.

This rearrangement joins TRBV6-1 to TRBJ2-1; TCRdb reports TRBD1, a call that lacks DNA to check it against. The origin of this receptor is a human donor in good health. Some clones in this sample may be carry-over from other donors' samples. The sample consisted of naive CXCR3- CD8+ T cells from blood. The sample's subset: CD45RO-CCR7+CD27+CD95- naive CD8+ T cells lacking CXCR3 (TNR3-). The CDR3 spells CASSEWAGSHEQFF.